A single sample gave rise to the 2 T cell receptor beta chains below, sequenced in a study of blood T cell repertoires in COVID-19. Using immunoSEQ multiplex PCR, the repertoire was profiled, and TCRdb retains in-frame clones only, with some absent. Of fewer than 150,000 clones in the sample, roughly nine tenths were seen once. Sequenced material: peripheral blood. The source of these receptors is a man aged 65-85 years who had recovered from COVID-19.

The gene calls are TRBV7-3 and TRBJ2-7; TRBD2 might be the D (5 bases). The germline V gene has CDR1 SGHTA and CDR2 FQGTGA. This CDR3 has 15 amino acids. Trimming took off 1 base at V and 3 bases at J, with 13 bases between the two ends. The CDR3 region is CASSLRGGKDYEQYF. CDR3 coding DNA: TGTGCCAGCAGCTTAAGAGGAGGTAAAGACTACGAGCAGTACTTC.

Written as DNA, the CDR3 is TGCGCCAGCAGCCAAGTCTACTCATACTCTGGAAACACCATATATTTT. As protein: CASSQVYSYSGNTIYF. V usage is TRBV4-1 and J usage is TRBJ1-3; no clear D. This CDR3 is built from 16 residues. V was clipped by 1 base and J by 0 bases, with 10 bases between them. Germline lookup yields CDR1 MGHRA and CDR2 YSYEKL.